The clone carrying this T cell receptor (beta chain) was seen repeatedly, ten times or more. TCRdb called the 5' RACE reads again in MiXCR, with one record for every CDR3 protein. The table shows about 82,000 distinct CDR3 sequences, with roughly 5% occurring only once. The sample comes from a study of T cells of healthy individuals. This CDR3 contains 14 residues. Deletions cut 2 bases from V and 7 bases from J, with 12 bases between. Germline assignment: CDR1 MGHDK and CDR2 SYGVNS. The chain employs TRBV25-1 and TRBJ1-5, with a weak D call TRBD1 (6 bases). This receptor was taken from a female donor in good health. The CDR3 bases are TGTGCCAGCAGTGAAACAGGGTATGGGCAGCCCCAGCATTTT. Translating gives CASSETGYGQPQHF.